A selection of T cell receptor beta chains follows, all from one sample in a study of PD-1 blockade in classical Hodgkin lymphoma. Profiled with immunoSEQ multiplex PCR; TCRdb holds only in-frame clones, not every one. The repertoire holds roughly 50,000 clones, with over 70% as singletons. The sequencing used peripheral blood mononuclear cells (PBMCs), collected at baseline. Receptor source: a human donor with classical Hodgkin lymphoma. Both conserved end residues are part of each CDR3. A D gene is named only where the DNA matches it firmly. The size entry is marked missing in some rows and otherwise reads once, few, many or a size class.

>.|TRBV11-3|TRBJ2-1|.
CASSLSGEQFF
TGTGCCAGCAGCTTGAGCGGTGAGCAGTTCTTC
>.|TRBV14|TRBJ2-3|TRBD2
CASSQDTSGRDTQYF
TGTGCCAGCAGCCAAGATACTAGCGGGAGGGATACGCAGTATTTT
>.|TRBV7-6|TRBJ2-7|TRBD2
CASSLEASGGHREQYF
TGTGCCAGCAGCTTAGAGGCGAGCGGGGGACATAGGGAGCAGTACTTC
>.|TRBV28|TRBJ1-5|.
CASSLGGGEGQPQHF
TGTGCCAGCAGTTTAGGAGGGGGGGAGGGTCAGCCCCAGCATTTT
>.|TRBV29-1|TRBJ2-1|TRBD1
CSVNRGPEQFF
TGCAGCGTTAACAGGGGCCCTGAGCAGTTCTTC
>.|TRBV2|TRBJ2-1|TRBD2
CASRVLADNEQFF
TGTGCCAGCAGAGTACTAGCGGACAATGAGCAGTTCTTC
>.|TRBV5-1|TRBJ1-1|.
CASSPSPIGGTEAFF
TGCGCCAGCAGTCCTAGCCCGATAGGTGGCACTGAAGCTTTCTTT
>.|TRBV2|TRBJ2-7|TRBD2
CASSEVGGSEQYF
TGTGCCAGCAGTGAAGTGGGGGGGAGCGAGCAGTACTTC
>.|TRBV25-1|TRBJ1-1|.
CASSVGIREGRSTEAFF
TGTGCCAGCAGTGTAGGGATCAGGGAAGGTCGGAGCACTGAAGCTTTCTTT
>.|TRBV5-1|TRBJ2-7|.
CASSLATGLFNYEQYF
TGCGCCAGCAGCTTGGCCACAGGGCTGTTTAATTACGAGCAGTACTTC
>few|TRBV6-1|TRBJ1-5|.
CASSGRWLGQDNQPQHF
TGTGCCAGCAGTGGTCGGTGGCTAGGGCAAGACAATCAGCCCCAGCATTTT
>.|TRBV19|TRBJ1-2|.
CASSIPGEYGYTF
TGTGCCAGTAGTATTCCCGGCGAGTATGGCTACACCTTC
>.|TRBV5-1|TRBJ2-3|.
CASSLGLGRDTQYF
TGCGCCAGCAGCTTGGGACTAGGCCGAGATACGCAGTATTTT
>.|TRBV12-5|TRBJ2-5|.
CASGLVRSGFRETQYF
TGTGCTAGTGGTTTGGTACGGTCAGGGTTCCGAGAGACCCAGTACTTC
>.|TRBV11-3|TRBJ2-1|TRBD2
CASSFPGLAVSSYNEQFF
TGTGCCAGCAGCTTTCCGGGACTAGCGGTTAGCTCCTACAATGAGCAGTTCTTC
>.|TRBV5-3|TRBJ1-2|TRBD1
CARSLTGDGYTF
TGTGCCAGAAGCTTGACAGGGGATGGCTACACCTTC
>.|TRBV7-8|TRBJ1-5|.
CASSLTRVTSNQPQHF
TGTGCCAGCAGCTTAACTAGGGTAACAAGCAATCAGCCCCAGCATTTT
>.|TRBV5-4|TRBJ2-1|.
CASSLAVNEQFF
TGTGCCAGCAGCTTGGCGGTAAATGAGCAGTTCTTC
>.|TRBV5-8|TRBJ2-1|.
CASSLGLLTHNEQFF
TGTGCCAGCAGCTTGGGACTACTAACACACAATGAGCAGTTCTTC
>.|TRBV6-5|TRBJ2-5|TRBD1
CASRATGLKTQYF
TGTGCCAGCAGAGCGACAGGGTTGAAGACCCAGTACTTC
>once|TRBV9|TRBJ2-6|.
CASSNSGANVLTF
TGTGCCAGCAGCAACTCTGGGGCCAACGTCCTGACTTTC
>.|TRBV5-1|TRBJ1-4|.
CASSLQGRRNEKLFF
TGCGCCAGCAGCTTACAGGGTCGGAGGAATGAAAAACTGTTTTTT
>.|TRBV5-4|TRBJ2-3|TRBD2
CASSRGTSGREETDTQYF
TGTGCCAGCAGCCGCGGGACTAGCGGGAGAGAAGAGACAGATACGCAGTATTTT